This TCR beta chain was retrieved from a study of T cell repertoires in cytomegalovirus infection. Study in general: Well-studied HLA-B-restricted CMV epitopes were used in the study alongside recently identified HLA-C-restricted ones.

In this sample, this clonotype turned up a few times. Its antigen is unidentified. TCRdb processed the reads anew with MiXCR; each CDR3 protein has one entry. This table holds around 770,000 distinct CDR3 sequences, roughly 28% found once. The V and J ends lost 1 base and 1 base respectively, with 13 bases between them. The CDR3 has 16 residues. Germline V gene data show CDR1 as SGHVS and CDR2 as FQNEAQ. Study results and limitations: HLA-C-restricted TCR beta clonotypes specific for CMV led the ex vivo response.

The material sequenced was cultured CD8+ T cells from PBMCs, taken from culture after CMV antigen stimulation. The chain combines TRBV7-8 with TRBJ1-1; maybe TRBD1 (5 bases). This TCR was sampled from a human donor in good health (CMV status not recorded). Some clones in this sample may be carry-over from other donors' samples. The CDR3 coding sequence is TGTGCCAGCAGCTTAGGCGGGGCAGGGTCGAACACTGAAGCTTTCTTT. Translated: CASSLGGAGSNTEAFF.